A selection of T cell receptor beta chains follows, all from one sample in a study of blood T cell repertoires in COVID-19. Sequenced by immunoSEQ multiplex PCR; TCRdb stores in-frame clones only, minus some. The repertoire holds around 99,000 clones, with 80% to 95% as singletons. Sequences were obtained from peripheral blood. Receptor source: a woman younger than 45 with acute or convalescent COVID-19. Both conserved end residues are part of each CDR3. D genes are given only for firm matches. Rows give clone size only sometimes, using once, few, many, or a class for an expanded clone.

j_gene,abundance,v_gene,d_gene,CDR3aa,CDR3nt
TRBJ2-7,.,TRBV5-1,.,CASSLAGAPTIYEQYF,TGCGCCAGCAGCTTGGCAGGGGCCCCTACCATCTACGAGCAGTACTTC
TRBJ1-1,.,TRBV7-2,.,CASSLGYRNTEAFF,TGTGCCAGCAGCTTAGGGTACAGAAACACTGAAGCTTTCTTT
TRBJ2-1,.,TRBV19,TRBD2,CASSMGGGDNEQFF,TGTGCCAGTAGTATGGGCGGGGGGGACAATGAGCAGTTCTTC
TRBJ2-7,once,TRBV11-2,TRBD1,CASSGLTGAYEQYF,TGTGCCAGCAGCGGCCTGACAGGGGCCTACGAGCAGTACTTC
TRBJ1-1,.,TRBV7-2,.,CASSLDYSLNTEAFF,TGTGCCAGCAGCTTAGATTACAGCTTGAACACTGAAGCTTTCTTT
TRBJ1-1,.,TRBV30,.,CAWSVMGLEAFF,TGTGCCTGGAGTGTAATGGGACTGGAAGCTTTCTTT
TRBJ2-3,.,TRBV15,.,CATSDYSGADTQYF,TGTGCCACCAGCGATTACTCGGGGGCAGATACGCAGTATTTT
TRBJ1-6,once,TRBV7-6,TRBD1,CASSPVGQGGDSPLHF,TGTGCCAGCAGCCCTGTCGGACAGGGAGGCGACTCACCCCTCCACTTT
TRBJ2-3,once,TRBV4-1,.,CASSQDAGPTDTQYF,TGCGCCAGCAGCCAAGATGCGGGGCCGACAGATACGCAGTATTTT
TRBJ1-2,once,TRBV12-5,TRBD1,CASGLGQGGYTF,TGTGCTAGTGGTTTGGGACAGGGTGGCTACACCTTC
TRBJ1-2,.,TRBV3-1/TRBV3-2,TRBD1,CASSQDQVRGRVYGYTF,TGTGCCAGCAGCCAAGATCAGGTGAGGGGGCGCGTCTATGGCTACACCTTC
TRBJ2-5,.,TRBV11-2,TRBD2,CASSLGGAGEETQYF,TGTGCCAGCAGCTTAGGAGGAGCGGGAGAAGAGACCCAGTACTTC
TRBJ2-3,once,TRBV7-2,.,CASSLVGAGKSSTDTQYF,TGTGCCAGCAGCTTAGTGGGGGCAGGGAAATCTAGCACAGATACGCAGTATTTT
TRBJ1-3,.,TRBV6-6,.,CASSRQGMEGNTIYF,TGTGCCAGCAGTCGCCAGGGGATGGAGGGAAACACCATATATTTT
TRBJ2-7,.,TRBV6-5,.,CASRMGLTYEQYF,TGTGCCAGCCGCATGGGACTGACCTACGAGCAGTACTTC
TRBJ2-1,.,TRBV2,TRBD2,CASSRLAGGVNEQFF,TGTGCCAGCAGTCGACTAGCGGGAGGTGTCAATGAGCAGTTCTTC
TRBJ2-3,once,TRBV2,TRBD2,CASEAGGGDTQYF,TGTGCCAGCGAAGCGGGAGGGGGGGATACGCAGTATTTT
TRBJ2-6,.,TRBV30,.,CAWSVQGGSGANVLTF,TGTGCCTGGAGTGTACAGGGGGGGTCTGGGGCCAACGTCCTGACTTTC
TRBJ2-1,.,TRBV7-2,TRBD2,CASSALAGGLNEQFF,TGTGCCAGCAGCGCATTAGCGGGGGGGCTGAATGAGCAGTTCTTC
TRBJ1-4,.,TRBV11-3,.,CASSLDPPGGEKLFF,TGTGCCAGCAGCTTAGATCCCCCGGGGGGAGAAAAACTGTTTTTT
TRBJ1-2,.,TRBV4-2,TRBD1,CASSQDVRGQGWGYTF,TGTGCCAGCAGCCAAGACGTTCGGGGACAGGGATGGGGCTACACCTTC
TRBJ1-3,.,TRBV6-5,.,CASRTRQDSGNTIYF,TGTGCCAGCAGAACCCGACAGGACTCTGGAAACACCATATATTTT
TRBJ1-1,.,TRBV5-1,.,CASSLGEGPNTEAFF,TGCGCCAGCAGCTTGGGGGAGGGGCCGAACACTGAAGCTTTCTTT
TRBJ1-2,once,TRBV5-4,.,CASSLQAGGGYTF,TGTGCCAGCAGCTTGCAGGCGGGGGGTGGCTACACCTTC
TRBJ1-1,few,TRBV29-1,TRBD1,CSVVGQANTEAFF,TGCAGCGTGGTGGGACAGGCGAACACTGAAGCTTTCTTT
TRBJ1-1,.,TRBV28,TRBD1,CASSSPGQGNTEAFF,TGTGCCAGCAGTTCACCGGGACAGGGGAACACTGAAGCTTTCTTT
TRBJ1-5,.,TRBV28,.,CASSPGQRGRYSNQPQHF,TGTGCCAGCAGCCCGGGGCAGCGGGGGAGGTATAGCAATCAGCCCCAGCATTTT
TRBJ1-5,.,TRBV11-1,.,CASSSTPNQPQHF,TGTGCCAGCAGCTCGACACCAAATCAGCCCCAGCATTTT
TRBJ2-3,.,TRBV5-6,.,CASSLGTTPDTQYF,TGTGCCAGCAGCTTGGGGACTACGCCAGATACGCAGTATTTT
TRBJ1-5,.,TRBV2,TRBD1,CASRHRGLKHNQPQHF,TGTGCCAGCAGACACAGGGGCCTAAAACATAATCAGCCCCAGCATTTT
TRBJ2-7,.,TRBV28,.,CASSGAGYEQYF,TGTGCCAGCAGTGGGGCAGGCTACGAGCAGTACTTC
TRBJ1-1,.,TRBV13,.,CASSLKGVHTEAFF,TGTGCCAGCAGCTTAAAAGGGGTGCACACTGAAGCTTTCTTT
TRBJ2-7,.,TRBV10-3,.,CAISEGRDRTYEQYF,TGTGCCATCAGTGAAGGCCGGGATCGCACCTACGAGCAGTACTTC
TRBJ1-2,.,TRBV6-5,.,CASSPDGYTF,TGTGCCAGCAGTCCGGATGGCTACACCTTC
TRBJ2-6,few,TRBV10-3,.,CAISRTTGSSGANVLTF,TGTGCCATCAGCAGAACCACAGGGTCCTCTGGGGCCAACGTCCTGACTTTC
TRBJ2-3,.,TRBV4-3,TRBD2,CASSQVYGGATDTQYF,TGCGCCAGCAGCCAAGTATACGGGGGGGCAACAGATACGCAGTATTTT
TRBJ1-1,.,TRBV28,TRBD1,CASSLRQGASEAFF,TGTGCCAGCAGCCTTAGACAGGGGGCTAGTGAAGCTTTCTTT
TRBJ1-2,.,TRBV9,.,CASSVVQPGDGYTF,TGTGCCAGCAGCGTAGTCCAGCCGGGTGACGGCTACACCTTC
TRBJ2-5,.,TRBV15,TRBD2,CATSRPPGLAHQETQYF,TGTGCCACCAGCAGACCCCCGGGACTAGCTCACCAAGAGACCCAGTACTTC
TRBJ1-2,.,TRBV4-3,TRBD1,CASSQDPSTGMLVGYTF,TGCGCCAGCAGCCAAGACCCATCGACAGGGATGTTGGTCGGCTACACCTTC
TRBJ1-3,once,TRBV19,.,CASSIGQPYSGNTIYF,TGTGCCAGTAGTATAGGACAGCCTTACTCTGGAAACACCATATATTTT
TRBJ2-3,.,TRBV13,TRBD1,CATGQGGFTSTDTQYF,TGTGCCACCGGACAGGGGGGGTTTACTAGCACAGATACGCAGTATTTT